The 27 T cell receptor beta chains below come from one sample, sequenced in a study of molecular identifiers for immune sequencing clone quantification. TCRdb reprocessed the PCR reads via MiXCR and lists one record per CDR3 protein. The table includes about 640,000 distinct CDR3 sequences, 15% to 20% detected once. Sequencing was done on a sample of naive CD8+ T cells from blood, with Jurkat cell RNA spiked in. As to subset: FACS-sorted CD8+CD4-CCR7+CD45RA+ naive T cells. The receptor set was obtained from a human donor in good health. Some libraries in this study had Jurkat cell RNA spiked in.

A remark on this clonotype: One base away lies a much larger clone, so this may be a sequencing read error. The chain employs TRBV5-4 and TRBJ2-3, with 7 bases lining up with TRBD2. The length of the CDR3 is 18 residues. Germline trimming cut 4 bases from V and 1 base from J; bases unmatched to any gene: 15. The V gene's germline CDR1 is SGHNT and CDR2 YYREEE (reference sequence). The CDR3 region has the DNA TGTGCCAGCAGCCTAAGTACCCCTAGCGGCGCCCGCACAGATACGCAGTATTTT. As protein: CASSLSTPSGARTDTQYF.

This clonotype was seen at least ten times. The rearrangement joins TRBV7-2 to TRBJ2-1; D may be TRBD1 or TRBD2 (5 bases each). Deletions cut 3 bases from V and 3 bases from J, with 12 bases between. Germline lookup yields CDR1 SGHTA and CDR2 FQGNSA. The CDR3 consists of 15 residues. The CDR3 here is CASSFEGRDYNEQFF. The CDR3 nucleotides are TGTGCCAGCAGCTTTGAGGGACGGGACTACAATGAGCAGTTCTTC.

The table lists this clonotype with many counts. This sequence joins TRBV6-5 and TRBJ2-3; a weak D match, TRBD2 (6 bases). V lost 2 bases and J 2 bases, leaving 14 bases between the germline ends. The CDR3 runs to 16 residues. Germline V gene sequence: CDR1 MNHEY, CDR2 SVGAGI. DNA for the CDR3: TGTGCCAGCAGTTACGCCCCGGGACTGCACACAGATACGCAGTATTTT. Its translation is CASSYAPGLHTDTQYF.

This clonotype was detected many times. This sequence joins TRBV5-1 and TRBJ2-3, with 14 bases lining up with TRBD2. Trimming cost V 6 bases and J 5 bases; bases outside gene matches: 5. CDR1 is SGHRS, CDR2 YFSETQ, per germline. The CDR3 runs to 15 residues. CDR3 nucleotide sequence: TGCGCCAGCAAATCCGGACTAGCGGGGGGAGATACGCAGTATTTT. Protein sequence: CASKSGLAGGDTQYF.

The table lists this clonotype with many counts. This chain uses TRBV2 with TRBJ1-2; D remains ambiguous. The CDR3 totals 15 residues. The V end was cut by 0 bases, the J end by 1 base, with 9 bases between. Germline V CDR1 and CDR2: SNHLY, FYNNEI. The CDR3 DNA reads as TGTGCCAGCAGTGAAGCGCTGCGGGTTAACTATGGCTACACCTTC. It yields the protein CASSEALRVNYGYTF.

To note about this clonotype: A much bigger clone sits one base away, suggesting this may be a read error. The V call is TRBV4-1, the J call TRBJ2-5; TRBD2 matches 9 bases. Germline V gene sequence: CDR1 MGHRA, CDR2 YSYEKL. V was clipped by 8 bases and J by 3 bases; unmatched bases: 13. The CDR3 extends over 16 amino acids. The CDR3 loop is CASGPRVAGGEETQYF. In DNA, the CDR3 is TGCGCCAGCGGCCCGCGCGTGGCGGGGGGGGAAGAGACCCAGTACTTC.

This clonotype was seen a single time. A much bigger clone sits one base away, suggesting this may be a read error. V is TRBV20-1 and J is TRBJ1-6; 8 bases are a match to TRBD1. The CDR3 sequence is 19 residues long. Germline CDR1 and CDR2: DFQATT and SNEGSKA (reference sequence). The CDR3 coding sequence is TGCAGTGCTAGCACCGGGACAGGTATTCGGAGCTCCTATAGTTCACCCCTCCACTTT. Its protein is CSASTGTGIRSSYSSPLHF.

The chain carries TRBV12-3 or TRBV12-4 and TRBJ1-5, with D maybe TRBD1 (5 bases). The germline V and J ends were trimmed by 3 bases and 2 bases, with 17 bases remaining between them. CDR3 length: 17 residues. Written as DNA, the CDR3 is TGTGCCAGCAGTTTCGGGTTGAGGGGAATCCGCAATCAGCCCCAGCATTTT. Its translation: CASSFGLRGIRNQPQHF.

As concerns this clonotype: This may be a read error: a much more frequent sequence differs by one nucleotide. The chain uses TRBV29-1 and TRBJ2-6; D not certain. The CDR3 contains 16 residues. Between the trimmed V and J ends, which lost 5 bases and 2 bases, there was a span of 16 bases. Germline CDR1 and CDR2: SQVTM and ANQGSEA. CDR3 nucleotide sequence: TGCAGCGTTACCCAGACCAGGAACCCTGGGGCCAACGTCCTGACTTTC. Residues: CSVTQTRNPGANVLTF.

This clonotype was seen repeatedly, ten times or more. V usage is TRBV11-2 and J usage is TRBJ2-3; no clear D gene. The germline gives CDR1 SGHAT, CDR2 FQNNGV. V was trimmed by 8 bases and J by 7 bases, leaving 16 bases between them. The length of the CDR3 is 13 residues. Written as DNA, the CDR3 is TGTGCCAGCGTGGGCGCGATCCGCAATACGCAGTATTTT. Translated: CASVGAIRNTQYF.

This clonotype was found a few times. This chain uses TRBV20-1 with TRBJ2-1, with D tentatively TRBD2 (6 bases). Germline loops: CDR1 DFQATT, CDR2 SNEGSKA (reference sequence). Trimming took off 6 bases at V and 3 bases at J, with 18 bases between the two ends. This CDR3 contains 15 residues. The CDR3: CSASGGPSVYNEQFF. In nucleotides, the CDR3 is TGCAGTGCATCCGGGGGACCTTCCGTCTACAATGAGCAGTTCTTC.

This clonotype was detected a few times. The chain recombines TRBV2 with TRBJ1-2; perhaps TRBD1 as D (6 bases). Looked up from germline, CDR1 is SNHLY and CDR2 is FYNNEI. This CDR3 has 13 residues. Trimming shortened V by 9 bases and J by 7 bases, and 18 bases separated the two germline ends. CDR3 nucleotides: TGTGCCAGACGGACAGACCCTAGTAGTGGCTACACCTTC. This encodes CARRTDPSSGYTF.

This rearrangement joins TRBV27 to TRBJ2-1, with D tentatively TRBD1 (6 bases). Trimming took 6 bases from V and 9 from J, leaving 21 bases between them. Germline V CDR1 and CDR2: MNHEY, SMNVEV (reference sequence). The CDR3 is 15 residues long. The CDR3 here is CASSKPGHSLGEQFF. The CDR3 DNA reads TGTGCCAGCAGCAAACCGGGACACAGCCTGGGTGAGCAGTTCTTC.

At least ten counts were recorded for this clonotype. The chain employs TRBV19 and TRBJ1-5, with D hard to call. Germline loops: CDR1 LNHDA, CDR2 SQIVND (reference sequence). V was trimmed by 6 bases and J by 10 bases, leaving 19 bases between them. This CDR3 region has 14 residues. The CDR3 nucleotides read TGTGCCAGTAGGGTTGACGTGGGAATCAGCCCCCAGCATTTT. Translation gives CASRVDVGISPQHF.

This clonotype was observed many times. The chain employs TRBV6-2 or TRBV6-3 and TRBJ2-1; no reliable D call. This CDR3 is 13 amino acids long. Trimming removed 1 base from V and 10 bases from J, with 11 bases in between. CDR1 MNHEY and CDR2 SVGEGT come from the germline V gene. CDR3 region: CASSYYSSLEQFF. CDR3 coding DNA: TGTGCCAGCAGTTACTATTCCTCCTTGGAGCAGTTCTTC.

The chain couples TRBV7-9 to TRBJ1-4; perhaps TRBD1 as D (5 bases). Germline V gene sequence: CDR1 SEHNR, CDR2 FQNEAQ (reference sequence). Trimming removed 5 bases at V and 7 bases at J, with 23 bases between. The CDR3 sequence is 17 residues long. CDR3 sequence reads: CASSPHLGPASSEKLFF. In DNA form, the CDR3 reads TGTGCCAGCAGCCCTCATTTGGGGCCGGCATCTAGTGAAAAACTGTTTTTT.

Only a few counts were recorded for this clonotype. It is likely a read error: a sequence one base away is far more abundant. The CDR3 carries no conserved terminal phenylalanine or tryptophan, so it likely arises from a read error. The chain employs TRBV28 and TRBJ1-5; D uncertain. CDR3 size: 12 residues. V lost 4 bases, J lost 7 bases, and 8 bases lay in between. Germline CDR1 and CDR2: MDHEN and SYDVKM. The CDR3 DNA reads as TGTGCCAGCAGTTATCCGGGCCAGCCCCAGCATCTT. This translates into CASSYPGQPQHL.

This clonotype was seen ten or more times. This chain uses TRBV27 with TRBJ2-3; D not certain. CDR1 is MNHEY, CDR2 SMNVEV, per germline (reference sequence). V lost 2 bases to trimming and J lost 2 bases, with 14 bases between them. The CDR3 is 16 residues long. As DNA, the CDR3 is TGTGCCAGCAGTTTAGTTGCTCGTCAGGACACAGATACGCAGTATTTT. Residues: CASSLVARQDTDTQYF.

This clonotype has ten or more counts. This rearrangement joins TRBV2 to TRBJ2-7, with D perhaps matching TRBD2 (7 bases). Trimming took 8 bases from V and 2 from J, leaving 19 bases between them. Germline CDR1 is SNHLY and CDR2 is FYNNEI. The CDR3 is 15 residues long. This chain's CDR3 is CASSLGGLGTYEQYF. CDR3 nucleotide sequence: TGTGCCAGCTCCCTGGGGGGGCTAGGCACCTACGAGCAGTACTTC.

V gene TRBV4-1 combines with J gene TRBJ2-2, with TRBD1 as a possible D gene (6 bases). The germline gives CDR1 MGHRA, CDR2 YSYEKL. The CDR3 sequence is 16 residues long. The ends were cut back, 2 bases at V and 3 bases at J, with 13 bases in the middle. The CDR3 reads CASSQTGTPHTGELFF. The CDR3 DNA sequence: TGCGCCAGCAGCCAAACCGGGACACCACACACCGGGGAGCTGTTTTTT.

A note on this clonotype: Sequence at one end of the junction differs from germline and may be a read error. This chain uses TRBV12-3 or TRBV12-4 with TRBJ2-2, with D perhaps TRBD2 (5 bases). CDR3 length equals 12 residues. The CDR3 loop is CASSLTAGEPFF. For the CDR3, the DNA is TGTGCCAGCAGTTTAACCGCCGGGGAGCCGTTTTTT.

This clonotype appeared many times. The chain is built from TRBV9 and TRBJ2-7; 9 bases align to TRBD2. Per the germline V gene, CDR1 is SGDLS and CDR2 is YYNGEE. V lost 4 bases to trimming and J lost 3 bases; unmatched junction nucleotides: 11. The CDR3 is 16 residues long. CDR3 nucleotides: TGTGCCAGCAGCCCCAAAACCGGGACTAGCTTCTACGAGCAGTACTTC. It specifies CASSPKTGTSFYEQYF.

This clonotype was counted between two and nine times. V usage is TRBV30 and J usage is TRBJ1-1; 9 bases fit TRBD1. Germline values: CDR1 GTSNPN, CDR2 SVGIG (reference sequence). The CDR3 runs 12 residues. Germline trimming cut 5 bases from V and 5 bases from J; bases unmatched to any gene: 3. CDR3 loop: CAWGTGPTEAFF. CDR3 coding DNA: TGTGCCTGGGGGACAGGGCCAACTGAAGCTTTCTTT.

This clonotype was observed many times. The V call is TRBV29-1, the J call TRBJ2-3; D not certain. CDR1 is SQVTM and CDR2 is ANQGSEA in the germline V gene. The CDR3 is 11 residues long. V shed 7 bases and J shed 4 bases, with 9 bases lying between them. The CDR3 protein is CSGDGPDTQYF. CDR3 DNA: TGCAGCGGTGATGGGCCAGATACGCAGTATTTT.

This clonotype was seen only a few times. The V and J genes are TRBV21-1 and TRBJ1-2; TRBD1 is taken as the D call from the table, unchecked against the DNA. TRBV21-1 is an annotated pseudogene. This CDR3 is built from 15 residues. CDR3 sequence (DNA): TGTGCCAGCAGCACGAGCTTACAGGGAAACTATGGCTACACCTTC. It codes for CASSTSLQGNYGYTF.

This clonotype was detected many times. The rearrangement uses TRBV12-3 or TRBV12-4 and TRBJ2-3; D remains ambiguous. V was clipped by 1 base and J by 4 bases, with 9 bases between them. The CDR3 covers 14 residues. Here the CDR3 DNA reads TGTGCCAGCAGTTTAGGAACAGTCGCAGATACGCAGTATTTT. Residues: CASSLGTVADTQYF.

This clonotype showed up many times. The chain carries TRBV5-5 and TRBJ1-1; D is unresolved. The V gene lost 4 bases and the J gene lost 6 bases, with 19 bases spanning the gap. CDR3 length equals 15 residues. CDR1 is SGHKS, CDR2 YYEKEE, per germline (reference sequence). The CDR3 protein is CASSALRYSGSEAFF. DNA of the CDR3: TGTGCCAGCAGCGCTCTTCGGTACAGTGGGTCTGAAGCTTTCTTT.